This T cell receptor (beta chain) comes out of a study of shared clonotypes between healthy human individuals. The V end was cut by 2 bases, the J end by 4 bases, with 18 bases between. The CDR3 covers 16 residues. Germline V gives CDR1 MGHRA, CDR2 YSYEKL. Sequencing was performed with immunoSEQ multiplex PCR; in TCRdb, only in-frame clones are kept and a portion is missing. The profile shows about 1 million clones, 70% to 80% of them singletons. Sample: memory CD4+ T cells sorted from blood. Subset denoted: CD45RA-negative fraction. The chain links TRBV4-1 to TRBJ2-7; D is perhaps TRBD2 (5 bases). The origin of this receptor is a man aged 18 to 30 in good health. This CDR3 is CASSQPLRGRGYEQYF. For the CDR3, the DNA is TGCGCCAGCAGCCAACCCCTTCGAGGCCGCGGGTACGAGCAGTACTTC.